These T cell receptor beta chains were read from a single sample in a study of cytomegalovirus exposure and HLA in healthy donors. Data came from immunoSEQ multiplex PCR; TCRdb stores just in-frame clones and leaves some out. The repertoire holds some 110,000 clones, about 86% seen once, with about 3.9% in the top ten. Sequencing was performed on PBMCs. These receptors were taken from a woman in her thirties in good health and CMV-seronegative. CDR3s include the opening cysteine and the closing phenylalanine or tryptophan. Each record gives: V gene, CDR3 protein.

>TRBV5-4
CASSLVIGASYNEQFF
>TRBV7-8
CASSRTGTPSSYEQYF
>TRBV14
CASSQGTAFSVYEQYF
>TRBV5-1
CASSSGLAGGPGQETQYF
>TRBV6-4
CASSDSRTGITGELFF
>TRBV5-4
CASSQGQGTRGETQYF
>TRBV18
CASSPMGQDNEQFF
>TRBV7-9
CASSYWAGGSYNEQFF
>TRBV27
CASSPISPSGEQYF
>TRBV5-1
CASSTREQETQYF
>TRBV28
CASSLGTGGLETQYF
>TRBV29-1
CSALSGGRADEQFF
>TRBV30
CACSAGASPSTDTQYF
>TRBV19
CASRADRETQYF
>TRBV28
CASSLLGTGKDAQYF
>TRBV15
CATSRDPSQETYNEQFF
>TRBV11-2
CASSLQLAGVNEQFF
>TRBV27
CASSSQGLSPLHF
>TRBV7-2
CASSLDFSGNTIYF
>TRBV11-2
CASKGTVKPDTQYF
>TRBV6-1
CASSKGLANYEQYF
>TRBV7-2
CASSLYGLARDEQYF
>TRBV27
CASSLGQGGEQYF
>TRBV15
CATSRDRNSGRYEQYF
>TRBV14
CASSQDTSYEQYF
>TRBV28
CASSFRDRGPYEQYF
>TRBV5-4
CASSLREISYGYTF
>TRBV13
CASSHVLGQGRNIQYF
>TRBV19
CASSRDSGNTIYF
>TRBV7-9
CASSPSPTGGSTQYF
>TRBV19
CASSIRTSGSSTDTQYF